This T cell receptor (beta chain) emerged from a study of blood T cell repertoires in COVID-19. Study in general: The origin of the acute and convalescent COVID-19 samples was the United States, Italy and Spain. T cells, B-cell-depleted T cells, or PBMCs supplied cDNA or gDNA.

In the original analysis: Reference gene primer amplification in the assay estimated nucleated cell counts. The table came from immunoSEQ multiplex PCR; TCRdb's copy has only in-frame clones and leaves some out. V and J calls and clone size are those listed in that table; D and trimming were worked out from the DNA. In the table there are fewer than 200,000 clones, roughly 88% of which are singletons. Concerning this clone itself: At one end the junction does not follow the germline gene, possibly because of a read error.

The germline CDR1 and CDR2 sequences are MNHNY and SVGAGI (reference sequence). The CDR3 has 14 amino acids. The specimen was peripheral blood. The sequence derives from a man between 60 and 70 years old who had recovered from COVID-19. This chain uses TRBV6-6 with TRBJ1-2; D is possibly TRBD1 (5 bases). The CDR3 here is CASSTGGIYGPPFF. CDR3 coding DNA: TGTGCCAGCAGCACGGGGGGAATCTATGGCCCCCCTTTTTTC.